The source of this T cell receptor beta chain is a study of identical twins. General study findings and limits: Twins shared out-of-frame alpha sequences with excess low generation probability. Abundant beta clonotypes from cord blood bore fewer insertions; memory repertoires lacked this pattern.

This clonotype has just a few counts. Its antigen is unidentified. Template switching supplied a universal primer site; unique molecular identifiers were carried on the cDNA. TCRdb re-called the 5' RACE reads with MiXCR, one entry per CDR3 protein. The table shows 210,000 or so distinct CDR3 sequences, with around 8.1% occurring only once. This CDR3 contains 16 residues. The germline V gene has CDR1 SGHTA and CDR2 FQGNSA. V was clipped by 3 bases and J by 9 bases, with 20 bases between them. The sample was also reused in another study, on yellow fever vaccine responses in identical twins.

This TCR derives from a woman aged 18 to 35 in good health. V usage is TRBV7-2 and J usage is TRBJ2-2; D may be TRBD2 (6 bases). The sample comprised memory (CD45RO+) T cells sorted from blood. Here the CDR3 reads CASSLGGPGSTRELFF. The CDR3 DNA sequence: TGTGCCAGCAGCTTGGGCGGACCCGGGAGTACCCGGGAGCTGTTTTTT. The variable domain in full, completed from reference TRBV7-2 and TRBJ2-2, reads GAGVSQSPSNKVTEKGKDVELRCDPISGHTALYWYRQSLGQGLEFLIYFQGNSAPDKSGLPSDRFSAERTGGSVSTLTIQRTQQEDSAVYLCASSLGGPGSTRELFFGEGSRLTVL.